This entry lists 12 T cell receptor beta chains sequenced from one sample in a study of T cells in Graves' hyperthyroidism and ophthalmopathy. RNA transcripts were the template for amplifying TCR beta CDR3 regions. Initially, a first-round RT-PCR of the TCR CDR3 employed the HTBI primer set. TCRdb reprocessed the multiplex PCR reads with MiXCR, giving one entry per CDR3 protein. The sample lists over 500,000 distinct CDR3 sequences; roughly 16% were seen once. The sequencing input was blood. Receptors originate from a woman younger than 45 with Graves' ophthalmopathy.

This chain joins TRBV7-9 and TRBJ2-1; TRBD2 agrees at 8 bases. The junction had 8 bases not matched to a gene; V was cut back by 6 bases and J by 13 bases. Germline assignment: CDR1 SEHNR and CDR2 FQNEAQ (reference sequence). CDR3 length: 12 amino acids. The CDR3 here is CASSRELAAQFF. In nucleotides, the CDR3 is TGTGCCAGCAGTAGAGAACTAGCGGCCCAGTTCTTC.

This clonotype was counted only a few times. In DNA, the CDR3 is TGTGCCAGCAGCTCCGGCCCGTGGAAGACCCAGTACTTC. This translates into CASSSGPWKTQYF. V usage is TRBV7-9 and J usage is TRBJ2-5, with D unclear. Germline CDR1 is SEHNR and CDR2 is FQNEAQ (reference sequence). The V end was cut by 4 bases, the J end by 6 bases, with 12 bases between. The CDR3 totals 13 residues.

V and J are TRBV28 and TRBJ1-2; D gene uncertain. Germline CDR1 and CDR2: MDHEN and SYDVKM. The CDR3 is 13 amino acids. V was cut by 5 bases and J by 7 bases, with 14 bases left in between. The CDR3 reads CASSPAIRLGYTF. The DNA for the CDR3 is TGTGCCAGCAGTCCCGCGATACGGCTTGGCTACACCTTC.

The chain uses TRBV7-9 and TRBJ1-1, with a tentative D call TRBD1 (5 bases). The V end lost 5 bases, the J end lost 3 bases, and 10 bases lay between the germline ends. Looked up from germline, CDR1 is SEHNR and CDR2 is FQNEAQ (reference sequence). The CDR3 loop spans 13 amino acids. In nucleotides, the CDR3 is TGTGCCAGCAGCACAGGACACTACACTGAAGCTTTCTTT. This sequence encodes CASSTGHYTEAFF.

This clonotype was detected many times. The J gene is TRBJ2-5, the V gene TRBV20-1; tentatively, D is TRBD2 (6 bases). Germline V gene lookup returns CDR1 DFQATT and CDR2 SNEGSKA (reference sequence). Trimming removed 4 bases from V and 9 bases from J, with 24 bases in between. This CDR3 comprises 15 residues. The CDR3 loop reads CSATKPGLEDVAQYF. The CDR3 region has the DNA TGCAGTGCTACAAAGCCGGGACTCGAAGATGTAGCCCAGTACTTC.

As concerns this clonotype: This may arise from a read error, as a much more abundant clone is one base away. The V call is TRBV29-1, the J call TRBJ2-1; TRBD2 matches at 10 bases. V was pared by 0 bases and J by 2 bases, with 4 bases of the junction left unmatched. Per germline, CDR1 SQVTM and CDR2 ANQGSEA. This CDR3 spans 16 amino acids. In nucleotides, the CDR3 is TGCAGCGTTGAAGACTCAGCGGGAGGGCCCTACAATGAGCAGTTCTTC. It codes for CSVEDSAGGPYNEQFF.

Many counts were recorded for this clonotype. The DNA for the CDR3 is TGCAGTGCTAACTACGAGCAGTACTTC. Translation gives CSANYEQYF. The chain carries TRBV20-1 and TRBJ2-7; D gene ambiguous. Looked up from germline, CDR1 is DFQATT and CDR2 is SNEGSKA (reference sequence). The CDR3 length is 9 residues. V shed 4 bases and J shed 3 bases, with 1 base lying between them.

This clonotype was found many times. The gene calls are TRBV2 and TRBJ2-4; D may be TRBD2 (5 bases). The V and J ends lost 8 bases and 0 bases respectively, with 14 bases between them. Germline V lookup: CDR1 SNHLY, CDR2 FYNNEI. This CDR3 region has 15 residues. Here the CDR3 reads CASGSGKLAKNIQYF. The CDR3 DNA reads TGTGCCAGCGGTTCGGGGAAGCTAGCCAAAAACATTCAGTACTTC. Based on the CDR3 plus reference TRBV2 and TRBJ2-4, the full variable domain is EPEVTQTPSHQVTQMGQEVILRCVPISNHLYFYWYRQILGQKVEFLVSFYNNEISEKSEIFDDQFSVERPDGSNFTLKIRSTKLEDSAMYFCASGSGKLAKNIQYFGAGTRLSVL.

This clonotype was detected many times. This CDR3 reads CSAGDTPYEQYF. The CDR3 DNA reads TGCAGTGCTGGGGACACCCCATACGAGCAGTACTTC. The chain links TRBV20-1 to TRBJ2-7, with D perhaps matching TRBD1 (6 bases). The CDR3 contains 12 residues. The germline V and J ends were trimmed by 5 bases and 4 bases, with 12 bases remaining between them. Looked up from germline, CDR1 is DFQATT and CDR2 is SNEGSKA (reference sequence).

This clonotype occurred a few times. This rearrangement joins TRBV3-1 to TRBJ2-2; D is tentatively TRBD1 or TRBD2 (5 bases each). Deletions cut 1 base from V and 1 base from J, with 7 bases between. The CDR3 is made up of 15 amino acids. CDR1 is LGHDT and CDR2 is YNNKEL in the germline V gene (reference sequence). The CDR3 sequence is CASSQVGGNTGELFF. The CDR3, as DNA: TGTGCCAGCAGCCAAGTTGGGGGGAACACCGGGGAGCTGTTTTTT.

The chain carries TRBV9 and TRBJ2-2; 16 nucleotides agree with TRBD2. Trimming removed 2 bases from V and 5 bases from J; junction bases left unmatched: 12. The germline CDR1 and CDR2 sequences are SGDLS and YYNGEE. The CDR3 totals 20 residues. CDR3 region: CASSVLSGTSGRAHTGELFF. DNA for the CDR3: TGTGCCAGCAGCGTCCTTTCCGGGACTAGCGGGAGGGCCCATACCGGGGAGCTGTTTTTT.

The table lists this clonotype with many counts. CDR3 coding DNA: TGTGCCAGCAGACCTCCGGGACAAGCCTACAATGAGCAGTTCTTC. Its protein is CASRPPGQAYNEQFF. The chain is built from TRBV6-1 and TRBJ2-1; perhaps TRBD1 as D (6 bases). There are 15 residues in the CDR3. V lost 6 bases, J lost 2 bases, and 14 bases lay in between. Germline CDR1 and CDR2: MNHNS and SASEGT.